The entry below describes one T cell receptor beta chain. Its specificity is unknown. The sample comes from a study of CD8 T cells in ankylosing spondylitis. Libraries for TCR beta were made by quantitative 5'-RACE with molecular barcodes. TCRdb used MiXCR to reprocess the 5' RACE reads, holding one entry per CDR3 protein. The data hold 670,000 or so distinct CDR3 sequences, with around 20% observed a single time. Per germline, CDR1 SEHNR and CDR2 FQNEAQ (reference sequence). The germline V and J ends were trimmed by 1 base and 5 bases, with 12 bases remaining between them. The CDR3 has 15 amino acids. Overall study results and limits: What seemed typical of ankylosing spondylitis blood was a TCR beta motif built from fewer than ten highly homologous variants. In reactive arthritis synovial fluid and blood, some motif variants had been reported before. Reports say disease-linked clones showed up significantly more in matched ankylosing spondylitis synovial fluid.

This receptor was taken from a male donor with ankylosing spondylitis. The sample consisted of blood, either unsorted or a sorted T cell fraction (not recorded which). The chain couples TRBV7-9 to TRBJ2-1; no firm D call. CDR3 DNA sequence: TGTGCCAGCAGCTTAGTTTCAAGCAGGCACAATGAGCAGTTCTTC. Its protein is CASSLVSSRHNEQFF.